The rows below give T cell receptor beta chains drawn from one sample of a study of Japanese encephalitis immunity and Zika vaccine responses. One entry per CDR3 protein results from TCRdb running MiXCR on the 5' RACE reads. The sample yields about 490 distinct CDR3 sequences, over 6% seen once. Specimen: antigen-activated CD4+ T cells from blood, cultured, collected during a Zika inactivated vaccine study. The origin of the receptors is an adult woman who received an inactivated Zika virus vaccine. Both conserved end residues are part of each CDR3. Size is stated for part of the rows, as once, few or many counts, or as a class when the clone is expanded.

v_gene	j_gene	len	abundance	CDR3aa
TRBV18	TRBJ1-6	13	medium-sized	CASSPPGDSPLHF
TRBV12-3/TRBV12-4	TRBJ2-7	16	medium-sized	CASSHEGQLNSYEQYF
TRBV3-1	TRBJ1-1	14	NA	CASSQDLGDTEAFF
TRBV5-1	TRBJ2-3	16	medium-sized	CASSLELAGGQDTQYF
TRBV6-1	TRBJ2-7	15	medium-sized	CASIYAGRRTYEQYF
TRBV5-6	TRBJ2-5	16	medium-sized	CASSFYSSGVGETQYF
TRBV18	TRBJ2-5	17	large	CASSPNVQVGGQETQYF
TRBV20-1	TRBJ2-5	11	large	CSAPIQETQYF
TRBV28	TRBJ1-1	13	medium-sized	CASSAQGRTEAFF
TRBV20-1	TRBJ1-2	13	medium-sized	CSARDSTAGGYTF
TRBV6-5	TRBJ1-5	14	medium-sized	CASSSRQGYQPQHF
TRBV6-2/TRBV6-3	TRBJ1-1	11	NA	CVSSRSSEAFF
TRBV4-1	TRBJ2-7	17	NA	CASSHTKRRTGLYEQYF
TRBV12-3/TRBV12-4	TRBJ2-7	12	few	CASSWGGSEQYF
TRBV9	TRBJ2-1	14	large	CASSRQGSYNEQFF
TRBV11-3	TRBJ2-2	18	medium-sized	CASSPIATSGRYIGELFF
TRBV7-3	TRBJ2-7	14	medium-sized	CASSLFDGPYEQYF
TRBV10-1	TRBJ1-5	16	many	CASRGTSGLSNQPQHF
TRBV4-1	TRBJ2-7	16	few	CASSRHEGGPDYEQYF
TRBV5-4	TRBJ2-7	14	medium-sized	CASSLAVGVYEQYF
TRBV6-1	TRBJ1-4	13	NA	CASSRGEREKLFF
TRBV5-1	TRBJ1-4	18	hyperexpanded	CASSLDPRSSLRNEKLFF
TRBV12-3/TRBV12-4	TRBJ2-2	13	few	CASALRYSGELFF
TRBV2	TRBJ1-5	16	medium-sized	CATRLTNRGGDQPQHF
TRBV12-3/TRBV12-4	TRBJ2-3	12	few	CASSISADTQYF
TRBV5-1	TRBJ2-2	15	medium-sized	CASSSGTGDTGELFF
TRBV20-1	TRBJ2-2	15	medium-sized	CSARDGGGESQELFF
TRBV2	TRBJ2-3	16	large	CASSDNFRLARNTQYF
TRBV7-9	TRBJ2-7	12	medium-sized	CASSPTGYEQYF
TRBV7-9	TRBJ2-5	12	large	CASSLVLETQYF
TRBV7-9	TRBJ2-5	15	medium-sized	CASSLTTSGGETQYF
TRBV20-1	TRBJ1-3	15	medium-sized	CSAREGSGVGNTIYF
TRBV28	TRBJ2-5	14	medium-sized	CASSSRTGQETQYF
TRBV20-1	TRBJ1-4	13	few	CSAIRAGGEKLFF
TRBV5-1	TRBJ2-1	14	hyperexpanded	CASPTWTPYNEQFF
TRBV6-6	TRBJ2-7	14	medium-sized	CASSLRGDSYEQYF
TRBV24-1	TRBJ2-7	15	medium-sized	CATSDRRTGRAEQYF
TRBV12-3/TRBV12-4	TRBJ1-1	13	many	CASSSRHNTEAFF
TRBV5-1	TRBJ2-3	16	medium-sized	CASSLVSGDFADTQYF
TRBV5-6	TRBJ1-2	15	large	CASSTQPGALYGYTF
TRBV24-1	TRBJ2-6	15	medium-sized	CATRGTGAGANVLTF
TRBV7-9	TRBJ2-1	13	medium-sized	CASSFPFLNEQFF
TRBV24-1	TRBJ2-3	15	medium-sized	CATSDPTTSTDTQYF
TRBV7-2	TRBJ2-3	13	hyperexpanded	CASSPEVPDTQYF
TRBV3-1	TRBJ2-3	16	medium-sized	CASTQRAGGTTDTQYF
TRBV11-3	TRBJ2-5	16	large	CASSLGGSGPRETQYF